These T cell receptor beta chains were read from a single sample in a study of blood T cell repertoires in COVID-19. The data were produced by immunoSEQ multiplex PCR, yet TCRdb's version contains in-frame clones alone and is incomplete. The sample contains some 40,000 clones, 84% of which appear only once. Sequencing was done on a sample of peripheral blood. These receptors were collected from a man aged 50 or older with active or convalescent COVID-19. Each CDR3 is given with its conserved first and last residue. A D gene is named only where the DNA matches it firmly. Clone size appears in some rows only: once, few, many, or a class for an expanded clone.

v_call,d_call,clone_size,j_call,cdr3_nt,cdr3_aa
TRBV12-3/TRBV12-4,NA,NA,TRBJ1-5,TGTGCCAGCAGTTTTATCGGCAATCAGCCCCAGCATTTT,CASSFIGNQPQHF
TRBV9,TRBD2,NA,TRBJ2-1,TGTGCCAGCGCCGGGACTAGCGGGGTAGATGAGCAGTTCTTC,CASAGTSGVDEQFF
TRBV10-3,NA,NA,TRBJ2-3,TGTGCCATCAGTAAAAGCGGTACTAGCACAGATACGCAGTATTTT,CAISKSGTSTDTQYF
TRBV11-2,NA,NA,TRBJ2-1,TGTGCCAGCAGCCCTTCCGATGAGCAGTTCTTC,CASSPSDEQFF
TRBV5-8,NA,NA,TRBJ1-4,TGTGCCAGCAGCTCACGACAGACCAGTAATGAAAAACTGTTTTTT,CASSSRQTSNEKLFF
TRBV21-1,NA,NA,TRBJ1-4,TGTGCCAGCAGCACAAACCTTGTGACAGGGATCTCTGGCACTAATGAAAAACTGTTTTTT,CASSTNLVTGISGTNEKLFF
TRBV20-1,TRBD2,once,TRBJ2-5,TGCAGTGCTAGTCCCCTTCTTAGCGGGGGGAACCAAGAGACCCAGTACTTC,CSASPLLSGGNQETQYF
TRBV6-5,TRBD2,once,TRBJ2-3,TGTGCCAGCAGTTACTCGATGGCGGGGGGAGATACGCAGTATTTT,CASSYSMAGGDTQYF
TRBV19,TRBD2,few,TRBJ2-3,TGTGCCAGTAGTATTGGGACTAGCGGGGCCACAGATACGCAGTATTTT,CASSIGTSGATDTQYF
TRBV6-1,NA,once,TRBJ1-5,TGTGCCAGCAGTGAAGCGGTAGGACAAGATAATCAGCCCCAGCATTTT,CASSEAVGQDNQPQHF
TRBV30,NA,NA,TRBJ1-1,TGTGCCTGGAGCAGAAACAGGGTTGAAGCTTTCTTT,CAWSRNRVEAFF
TRBV24-1,NA,NA,TRBJ2-1,TGTGCCACCAGTGATTCCTCGAGACAGTCCTACAATGAGCAGTTCTTC,CATSDSSRQSYNEQFF
TRBV7-7,NA,NA,TRBJ2-5,TGTGCCAGCAGCTTAGGACACGAGACCCAGTACTTC,CASSLGHETQYF
TRBV6-5,TRBD2,NA,TRBJ2-1,TGTGCCAGCAGTTACGGACTAGCGGGGACAAATGAGCAGTTCTTC,CASSYGLAGTNEQFF
TRBV12-3/TRBV12-4,NA,NA,TRBJ1-2,TGTGCCAGCAGCCTCCCTAACTATGGCTACACCTTC,CASSLPNYGYTF
TRBV12-3/TRBV12-4,NA,NA,TRBJ1-5,TGTGCCAGCAGTTTTAGTAGCAATCAGCCCCAGCATTTT,CASSFSSNQPQHF
TRBV5-4,TRBD1,NA,TRBJ1-2,TGTGCCAGCAGCCCACAGGGGAACTATGGCTACACCTTC,CASSPQGNYGYTF
TRBV6-1,NA,NA,TRBJ1-2,TGTGCCAGCAGTGAAGCGCATTACGGAGGGAGTCGTGGCTACACCTTC,CASSEAHYGGSRGYTF
TRBV27,NA,NA,TRBJ2-5,TGTGCCAGCTCGATCGGGACCCAGTACTTC,CASSIGTQYF
TRBV19,NA,NA,TRBJ2-3,TGTGCCAGTAGTATTCGAGGGGGTGGAGATACGCAGTATTTT,CASSIRGGGDTQYF
TRBV5-6,TRBD1,NA,TRBJ1-2,TGTGCCAGCAGCTTGGATCAGGGCGGGACAGGGTTTGCCTATGGCTACACCTTC,CASSLDQGGTGFAYGYTF
TRBV6-5,NA,NA,TRBJ2-6,TGTGCCAGCAAGAGGGGGTCGGGGGCCAACGTCCTGACTTTC,CASKRGSGANVLTF
TRBV4-1,TRBD1,NA,TRBJ1-3,TGCGCCAGCAGCCAAGATGGACAGGGTGGAAACACCATATATTTT,CASSQDGQGGNTIYF
TRBV7-2,TRBD2,NA,TRBJ2-1,TGTGCCAGCAGCCCTACTAGCGGGGGGAGGAATGAGCAGTTCTTC,CASSPTSGGRNEQFF
TRBV11-2,TRBD2,once,TRBJ2-2,TGTGCCAGCAGCTTGACGACTAGCGGGGGGTCCGGGGAGCTGTTTTTT,CASSLTTSGGSGELFF
TRBV7-3,NA,NA,TRBJ1-1,TGTGCCAGCAGCTTAACCAGGGTAACTGAAGCTTTCTTT,CASSLTRVTEAFF
TRBV6-5,NA,NA,TRBJ1-5,TGTGCCAGCAGTTACTCCCAGGATAGCAATCAGCCCCAGCATTTT,CASSYSQDSNQPQHF
TRBV5-1,TRBD1,NA,TRBJ2-1,TGCGCCAGCAGCCCGGGACAGGGTAACTACAATGAGCAGTTCTTC,CASSPGQGNYNEQFF
TRBV2,NA,NA,TRBJ1-5,TGTGCCAGCAGGGTGACGGAGGCCCAGCATTTT,CASRVTEAQHF
TRBV19,NA,NA,TRBJ2-2,TGTGCCAGTAGTATAGATCTATACCCGGAGCTGTTTTTT,CASSIDLYPELFF
TRBV2,NA,NA,TRBJ2-7,TGTGCCAGCAGTGAGGGGGGAGGGCAGTACTTC,CASSEGGGQYF
TRBV3-1/TRBV3-2,NA,NA,TRBJ2-4,TGTGCCAGCAGCCAACTCTCGGGCAAAAACATTCAGTACTTC,CASSQLSGKNIQYF
TRBV6-5,TRBD1,NA,TRBJ1-2,TGTGCCAGCAGTAATACAGGGGGCCTCTATGGCTACACCTTC,CASSNTGGLYGYTF
TRBV11-2,TRBD1,NA,TRBJ1-6,TGTGCCAGCAGTTCCGGGACAGGGCGCAATTCACCCCTCCACTTT,CASSSGTGRNSPLHF
TRBV7-8,NA,NA,TRBJ1-1,TGTGCCAGCAGCCGGAACGACTTGAACACTGAAGCTTTCTTT,CASSRNDLNTEAFF
TRBV19,NA,few,TRBJ2-7,TGTGCCAGTGGCCAGGGGGGCTACGAGCAGTACTTC,CASGQGGYEQYF
TRBV4-1,NA,NA,TRBJ2-2,TGCGCCAGCAGCCAAGATACACAGCAGGGGCCGAACACCGGGGAGCTGTTTTTT,CASSQDTQQGPNTGELFF
TRBV25-1,NA,NA,TRBJ2-7,TGTGCCAGCAGTGAGCGGGACCCGACCCTCTACGAGCAGTACTTC,CASSERDPTLYEQYF
TRBV20-1,NA,NA,TRBJ2-7,TGTACCCGGGAGAGGGACTGCGAGCAGTACTTC,CTRERDCEQYF
TRBV7-9,TRBD2,NA,TRBJ2-7,TGTGCCAGCAGCCCCCGATCGCGGGGGGTCCACGAGCAGTACTTC,CASSPRSRGVHEQYF
TRBV30,NA,NA,TRBJ1-5,TGTGCCTGGAGTGTTCAGTCGCTGAGCAATCAGCCCCAGCATTTT,CAWSVQSLSNQPQHF
TRBV3-1/TRBV3-2,NA,NA,TRBJ1-4,TGTGCCAGCAGCCGAACAGGGTTGGCTGAAAAACTGTTTTTT,CASSRTGLAEKLFF
TRBV7-2,NA,NA,TRBJ1-5,TGTGCCAGCAGCTTAGTTCAACAATTCAATCAGCCCCAGCATTTT,CASSLVQQFNQPQHF
TRBV2,NA,NA,TRBJ2-7,TGTGCCAGCAGTAACGGGGGTTTGCACGAGCAGTACTTC,CASSNGGLHEQYF
TRBV14,NA,once,TRBJ2-7,TGTGCCAGCAGCCAAGATCAACCCGGCTACGAGCAGTACTTC,CASSQDQPGYEQYF
TRBV9,NA,NA,TRBJ1-1,TGTGCCAGCAGCGTAGAAGGGGACACTGAAGCTTTCTTT,CASSVEGDTEAFF
TRBV11-2,TRBD1,once,TRBJ1-1,TGTGCCAGCAGCCTCCTGTGGTCAGGGGGTCATAGCACTGAAGCTTTCTTT,CASSLLWSGGHSTEAFF
TRBV27,TRBD2,NA,TRBJ2-5,TGTGCCAGCAGTTTAATAGCGGGGGGGCCCGAGACCCAGTACTTC,CASSLIAGGPETQYF
TRBV7-2,NA,NA,TRBJ1-2,TGTGCCAGCAGCTTAGTACAGGGTAGTGGTGGCTACACCTTC,CASSLVQGSGGYTF